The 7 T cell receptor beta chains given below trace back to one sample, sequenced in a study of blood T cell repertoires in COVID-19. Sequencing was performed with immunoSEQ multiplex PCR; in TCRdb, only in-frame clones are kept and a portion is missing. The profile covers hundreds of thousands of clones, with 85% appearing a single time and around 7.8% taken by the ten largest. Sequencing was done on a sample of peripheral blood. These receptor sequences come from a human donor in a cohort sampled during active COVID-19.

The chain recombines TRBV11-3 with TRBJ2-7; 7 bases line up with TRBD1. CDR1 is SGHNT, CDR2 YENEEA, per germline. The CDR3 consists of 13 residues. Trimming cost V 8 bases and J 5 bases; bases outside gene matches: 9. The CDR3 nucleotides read TGTGCCAGCGGACAGGACCGCCGGGACGAGCAGTACTTC. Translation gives CASGQDRRDEQYF.

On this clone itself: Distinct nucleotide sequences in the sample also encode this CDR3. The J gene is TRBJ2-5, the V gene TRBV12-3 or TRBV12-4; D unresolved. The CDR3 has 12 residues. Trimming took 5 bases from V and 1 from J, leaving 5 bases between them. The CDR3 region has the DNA TGTGCCAGCAGTCCGGGCCAAGAGACCCAGTACTTC. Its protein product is CASSPGQETQYF.

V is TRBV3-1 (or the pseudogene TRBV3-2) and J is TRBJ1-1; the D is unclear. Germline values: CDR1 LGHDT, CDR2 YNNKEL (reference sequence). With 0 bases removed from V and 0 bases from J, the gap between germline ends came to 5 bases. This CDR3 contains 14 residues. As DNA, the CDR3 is TGTGCCAGCAGCCAAGAAGTAGTGAACACTGAAGCTTTCTTT. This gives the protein CASSQEVVNTEAFF.

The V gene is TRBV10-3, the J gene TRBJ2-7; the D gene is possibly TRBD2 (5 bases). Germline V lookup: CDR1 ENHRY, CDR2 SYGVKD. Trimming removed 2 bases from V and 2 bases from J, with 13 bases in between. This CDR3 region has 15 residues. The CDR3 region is CAISEAIGGAYEQYF. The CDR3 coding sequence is TGTGCCATCAGTGAGGCAATCGGAGGCGCCTACGAGCAGTACTTC.

This chain's CDR3 is CASSVRTSGASYNEQFF. CDR3 sequence (DNA): TGTGCCAGCAGCGTGCGGACTAGCGGGGCCTCCTACAATGAGCAGTTCTTC. The chain recombines TRBV11-2 with TRBJ2-1; 12 bases match TRBD2. Germline CDR1 and CDR2: SGHAT and FQNNGV. The CDR3 is 17 residues long. V was pared by 5 bases and J by 0 bases, with 5 bases of the junction left unmatched.

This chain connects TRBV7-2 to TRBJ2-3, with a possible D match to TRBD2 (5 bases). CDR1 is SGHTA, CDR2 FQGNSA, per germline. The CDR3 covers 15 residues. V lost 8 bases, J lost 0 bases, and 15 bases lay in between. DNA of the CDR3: TGTGCCAGCGGCCCGAAGAGCGGTAGCACAGATACGCAGTATTTT. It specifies CASGPKSGSTDTQYF.

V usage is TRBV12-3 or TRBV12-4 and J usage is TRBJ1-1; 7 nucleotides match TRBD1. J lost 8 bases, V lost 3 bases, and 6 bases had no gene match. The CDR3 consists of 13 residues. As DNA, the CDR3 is TGTGCCAGCAGTTTTAGGGTCAGGGGGGAAGCTTTCTTT. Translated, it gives CASSFRVRGEAFF.